This T cell receptor (beta chain) was sequenced in a study of cytomegalovirus exposure and HLA in healthy donors. The PCR ran on 60 Vbeta and 13 Jbeta primers. Using immunoSEQ multiplex PCR, the repertoire was profiled, and TCRdb retains in-frame clones only, with some absent. The sample includes approximately 160,000 clones, roughly 75% seen only once; the top ten take over 1.3%. The sequencing input was PBMCs. The clonotype originates from a young man in good health and CMV-seronegative.

The DNA of the CDR3 is TGTGCCAGCAGTGAGACAGGGGCTAATGAAAAACTGTTTTTT. Translating gives CASSETGANEKLFF. The chain couples TRBV2 to TRBJ1-4, with 8 bases matching TRBD1. The germline V gene encodes CDR1 SNHLY and CDR2 FYNNEI. The CDR3 totals 14 residues. V gave up 3 bases and J gave up 3 bases; unmatched junction bases: 0.